This T cell receptor beta chain came from a study of cytomegalovirus exposure and HLA in healthy donors. On this clone: Antigen unknown.

Study-wide points: Among TCR beta chains, those listed as cytomegalovirus-associated numbered fewer than 200. Many donors carried some public TCRs, although rarity characterized most TCR sequences.

The donors were part of the 120-subject validation cohort, which stood apart from the roughly 680-subject first cohort. Generated by immunoSEQ multiplex PCR, the TCRdb table keeps only in-frame clones and is missing some. The profile shows more than 150,000 clones, roughly 84% of them singletons. This CDR3 contains 15 residues. Losses at the gene ends were 1 base for V and 4 bases for J; bases not matched to a gene: 5. CDR1 PRHDT and CDR2 FYEKMQ come from the germline V gene (reference sequence). This receptor was obtained from a man between 18 and 29 years old in good health and CMV-seropositive. This chain uses TRBV13 with TRBJ2-3, with TRBD1 matching over 7 bases. Sequencing was performed on PBMCs. The CDR3 DNA reads TGTGCCAGCAGCTTAGAATCGAGGGGGCCAGATACGCAGTATTTT. Amino acid sequence: CASSLESRGPDTQYF.